This T cell receptor beta chain appears in the sequencing data of a study of Tregs in tolerant kidney transplant recipients. Only one count was recorded for this clone. The antigen is not known. Study-level results: No direct test of biological reproducibility was done here.

The repertoire was sequenced with immunoSEQ multiplex PCR; TCRdb's copy has only in-frame clones and lacks some. Of about 59,000 clones in the sample, around 80% were seen once. In germline, CDR1 is MNHEY, CDR2 SMNVEV (reference sequence). Trimming took off 8 bases at V and 4 bases at J, with 18 bases between the two ends. The CDR3 sequence is 14 residues long. Thawed PBMCs were FACS-sorted into unstimulated CD4+CD25+CD127- regulatory T cells, CD4+CD25- non-regulatory cells, CD4 and CD8 cells. The J gene is TRBJ2-7, the V gene TRBV27, with D possibly matching TRBD1 (6 bases). The TCR originated in a human donor in good health. Material for sequencing was CD4+ T cells from blood. In nucleotides, the CDR3 is TGTGCCAGCGGTGTGGACAGAGGGCCGTACGAGCAGTACTTC. Protein product: CASGVDRGPYEQYF.